This TCR beta chain derives from a study of early T cells in non-severe SARS-CoV-2 infection. Study in general: Chains were not paired, and sequencing was done on bulk RNA from unsorted whole blood.

The germline CDR1 and CDR2 sequences are MNHEY and SVGAGI. V lost 5 bases to trimming and J lost 4 bases; unmatched junction nucleotides: 1. This CDR3 comprises 12 residues. Attachment of unique molecular identifiers to individual cDNA molecules was performed. Each CDR3 protein is one row after TCRdb ran MiXCR on the 5' RACE reads. This table holds about 63,000 distinct CDR3 sequences, 10% to 15% found once. This clonotype was observed at least ten times. Its specificity is unknown. Study conclusions and caveats: CD4 and private specificities were missed by VDJdb matching, which favored anti-spike CD8 responses.

The source of this sequence is an adult who was a healthcare worker with PCR-confirmed SARS-CoV-2 infection or an uninfected control (not recorded which). The chain employs TRBV6-5 and TRBJ1-2, with 7 bases matching TRBD1. The sequencing input was whole blood. CDR3 coding DNA: TGTGCCAGCAGTAGACAGGGCTATGGCTACACCTTC. Its translation: CASSRQGYGYTF.